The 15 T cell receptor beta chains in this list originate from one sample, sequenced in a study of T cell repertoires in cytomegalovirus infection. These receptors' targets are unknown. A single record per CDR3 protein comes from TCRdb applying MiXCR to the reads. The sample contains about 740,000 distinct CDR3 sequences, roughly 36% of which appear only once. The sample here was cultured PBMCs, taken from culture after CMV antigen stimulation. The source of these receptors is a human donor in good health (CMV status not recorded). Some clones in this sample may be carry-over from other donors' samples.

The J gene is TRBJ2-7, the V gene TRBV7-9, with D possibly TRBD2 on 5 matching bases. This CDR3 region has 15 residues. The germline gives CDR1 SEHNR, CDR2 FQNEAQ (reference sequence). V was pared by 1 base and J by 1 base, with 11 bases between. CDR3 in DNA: TGTGCCAGCAGCTTAGGGGCTAGCAGATCCTACGAGCAGTACTTC. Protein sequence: CASSLGASRSYEQYF.

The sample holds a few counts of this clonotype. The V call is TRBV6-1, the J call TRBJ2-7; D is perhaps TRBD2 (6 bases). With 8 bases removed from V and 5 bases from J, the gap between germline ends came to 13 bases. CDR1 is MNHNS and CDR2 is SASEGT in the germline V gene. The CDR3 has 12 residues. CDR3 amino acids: CASGNGGHEQYF. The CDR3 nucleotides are TGTGCCAGCGGGAACGGAGGGCACGAGCAGTACTTC.

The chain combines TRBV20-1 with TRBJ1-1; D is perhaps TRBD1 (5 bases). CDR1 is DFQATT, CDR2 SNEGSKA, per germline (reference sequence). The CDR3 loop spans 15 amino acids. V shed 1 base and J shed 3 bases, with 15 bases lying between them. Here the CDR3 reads CSARAPAKGYTEAFF. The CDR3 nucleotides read TGCAGTGCTAGAGCGCCCGCTAAGGGGTACACTGAAGCTTTCTTT.

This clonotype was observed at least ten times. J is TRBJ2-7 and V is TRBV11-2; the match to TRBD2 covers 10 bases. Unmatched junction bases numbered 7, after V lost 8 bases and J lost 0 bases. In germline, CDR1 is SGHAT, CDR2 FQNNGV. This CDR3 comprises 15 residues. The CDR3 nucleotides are TGTGCCAGCGCCAAGCGGGAGGGGACCTCCTACGAGCAGTACTTC. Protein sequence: CASAKREGTSYEQYF.

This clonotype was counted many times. CDR3: CASSYDRGYEKLFF. Written as DNA, the CDR3 is TGTGCCAGCAGCTACGACAGGGGTTATGAAAAACTGTTTTTT. V is TRBV7-2 and J is TRBJ1-4; 8 nucleotides align to TRBD1. Trimming cost V 4 bases and J 6 bases; bases outside gene matches: 4. The CDR3 totals 14 residues. Germline loops: CDR1 SGHTA, CDR2 FQGNSA.

CDR3: CASSSGTGAPEAFF. Here the CDR3 DNA reads TGTGCCAGCTCGTCCGGGACAGGGGCCCCTGAAGCTTTCTTT. The V gene is TRBV18, the J gene TRBJ1-1; TRBD1 matches 10 bases. With V trimmed by 6 bases and J by 6 bases, 7 bases remained unmatched. Germline CDR1 is KGHSH and CDR2 is LQKENI. The CDR3 loop spans 14 amino acids.

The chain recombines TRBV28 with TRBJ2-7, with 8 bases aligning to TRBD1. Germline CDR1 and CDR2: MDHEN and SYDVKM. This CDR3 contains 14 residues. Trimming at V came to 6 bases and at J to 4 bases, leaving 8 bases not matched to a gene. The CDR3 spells CASSYRTGRYEQYF. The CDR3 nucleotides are TGTGCCAGCAGCTATCGGACAGGGCGGTACGAGCAGTACTTC.

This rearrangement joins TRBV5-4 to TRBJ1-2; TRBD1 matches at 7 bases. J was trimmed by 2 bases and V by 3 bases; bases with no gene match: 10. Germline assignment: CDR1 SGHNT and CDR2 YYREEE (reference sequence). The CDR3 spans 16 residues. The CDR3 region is CASSSPGTELNYGYTF. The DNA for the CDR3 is TGTGCCAGCAGCTCACCCGGGACAGAGCTCAACTATGGCTACACCTTC.

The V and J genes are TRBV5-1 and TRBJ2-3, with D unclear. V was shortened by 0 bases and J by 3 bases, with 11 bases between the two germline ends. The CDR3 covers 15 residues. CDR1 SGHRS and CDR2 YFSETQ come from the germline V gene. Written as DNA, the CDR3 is TGCGCCAGCAGCTTGGCCGGAGCGAAGACAGATACGCAGTATTTT. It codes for CASSLAGAKTDTQYF.

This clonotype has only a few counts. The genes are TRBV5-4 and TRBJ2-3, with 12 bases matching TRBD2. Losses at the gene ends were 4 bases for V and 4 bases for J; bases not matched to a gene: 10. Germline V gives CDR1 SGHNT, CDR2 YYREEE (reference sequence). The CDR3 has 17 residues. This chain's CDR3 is CASSARLAGEGADTQYF. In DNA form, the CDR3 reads TGTGCCAGCAGCGCTCGACTAGCGGGAGAGGGGGCAGATACGCAGTATTTT.

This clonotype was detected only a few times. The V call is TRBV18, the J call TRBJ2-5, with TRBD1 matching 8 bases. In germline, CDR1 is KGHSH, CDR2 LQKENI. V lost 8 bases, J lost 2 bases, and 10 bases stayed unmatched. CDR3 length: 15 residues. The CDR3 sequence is CASTPGTGAQETQYF. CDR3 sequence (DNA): TGTGCCAGCACCCCCGGGACAGGAGCACAAGAGACCCAGTACTTC.

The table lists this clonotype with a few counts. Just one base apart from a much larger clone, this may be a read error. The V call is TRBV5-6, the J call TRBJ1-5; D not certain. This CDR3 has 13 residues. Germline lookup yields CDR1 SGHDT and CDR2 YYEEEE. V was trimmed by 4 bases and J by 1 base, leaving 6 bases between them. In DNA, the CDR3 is TGTGCCAGCAGCCGGCACAGCAATCAGCCCCAGCATTTT. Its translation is CASSRHSNQPQHF.

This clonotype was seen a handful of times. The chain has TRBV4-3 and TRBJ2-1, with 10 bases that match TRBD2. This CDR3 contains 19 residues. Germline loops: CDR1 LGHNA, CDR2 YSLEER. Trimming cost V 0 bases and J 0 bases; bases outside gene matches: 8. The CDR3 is CASSQDATSGPGSYNEQFF. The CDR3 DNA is TGCGCCAGCAGCCAAGATGCGACTAGCGGGCCCGGCTCCTACAATGAGCAGTTCTTC.

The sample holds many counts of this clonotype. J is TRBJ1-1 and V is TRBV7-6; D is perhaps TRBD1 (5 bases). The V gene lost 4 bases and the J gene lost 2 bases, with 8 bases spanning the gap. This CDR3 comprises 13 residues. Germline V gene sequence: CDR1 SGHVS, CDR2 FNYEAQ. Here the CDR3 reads CASSYGANTEAFF. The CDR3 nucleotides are TGTGCCAGCAGCTATGGGGCTAACACTGAAGCTTTCTTT.

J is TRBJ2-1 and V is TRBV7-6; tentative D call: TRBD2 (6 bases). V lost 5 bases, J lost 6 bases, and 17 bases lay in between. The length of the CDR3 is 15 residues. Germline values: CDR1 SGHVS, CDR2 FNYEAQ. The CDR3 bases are TGTGCCAGCAGCCCGCGGGGTGAGGCACCCAATGAGCAGTTCTTC. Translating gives CASSPRGEAPNEQFF.